Listed below are T cell receptor beta chains from one sample, sequenced in a study of tumor-infiltrating lymphocytes in localized non-small cell lung cancer. Libraries were prepared by immunoSEQ multiplex PCR; TCRdb keeps only in-frame clonotypes and omits some of them. The top ten hold about a fifth of the sample, which has about 9,600 clones, around 76% seen once. The sequencing sample was made of uninvolved lung tissue not adjacent to the tumor. These receptors originate from a human donor with non-small cell lung cancer. CDR3s include the opening cysteine and the closing phenylalanine or tryptophan. D genes are given only for firm matches. Only part of the rows carry a size: once, few, many, or a class if the clone is expanded.

v_call	clone_size	d_call	j_call	cdr3_aa
TRBV27	-	-	TRBJ2-7	CASAPANSYEQYF
TRBV10-3	-	-	TRBJ1-5	CAISASRDNQPQHF
TRBV19	few	TRBD1	TRBJ2-7	CASSMNRGQEQYF
TRBV5-6	-	-	TRBJ2-3	CASSLDNPDTQYF
TRBV7-2	-	TRBD2	TRBJ2-7	CASSTRPGPGGEQYF
TRBV6-1	-	-	TRBJ1-2	CASSERGVFNYGYTF
TRBV20-1	-	-	TRBJ2-5	CSANSPETQYF
TRBV5-4	-	-	TRBJ1-1	CASSLFSTEAFF
TRBV7-6	few	-	TRBJ2-5	CASSHRDSGAQYF
TRBV2	once	TRBD1	TRBJ2-1	CASRLTGAYNEQFF
TRBV7-2	-	TRBD2	TRBJ2-3	CASSMRLAVSTDTQYF
TRBV5-4	few	TRBD1	TRBJ1-2	CASSPDRGGYGYTF
TRBV5-6	-	-	TRBJ1-4	CASSFKGVNEKLFF
TRBV7-3	-	TRBD2	TRBJ2-3	CASSGTSGRATDTQYF
TRBV5-6	-	-	-	CASSSQGYEQYF
TRBV9	once	-	TRBJ2-5	CASSVDYTSWETQYF
TRBV6-1	-	TRBD1	TRBJ1-1	CASIAGTANTEAFF
TRBV6-1	-	-	TRBJ1-2	CASRPSSGNYGYTF
TRBV6-5	few	-	TRBJ1-1	CASSYSGGFTEAFF
TRBV4-3	-	TRBD1	TRBJ1-5	CASSQDRGPPQPQHF
TRBV7-9	-	-	TRBJ2-1	CASSLLSGRDNSYNEQFF
TRBV4-2	-	TRBD2	TRBJ2-3	CASSQASGESDTQYF
TRBV14	-	-	TRBJ2-7	CASSQSSRGSYEQYF
TRBV30	-	-	TRBJ2-7	CAWSVGSSYEQYF
TRBV19	few	-	TRBJ1-1	CASSISTVTEAFF
TRBV27	-	TRBD1	TRBJ1-2	CASRKTGNYGYTF
TRBV7-3	few	-	TRBJ2-2	CASSLASTGELFF
TRBV5-6	large	-	TRBJ2-7	CASSPGPSRTYEQYF
TRBV7-2	-	-	TRBJ1-1	CASSSNPIFNTEAFF
TRBV30	-	-	TRBJ2-6	CAWSVLGVGANVLTF
TRBV5-6	once	-	TRBJ1-2	CASSFGGRDRGGYTF
TRBV28	few	TRBD1	TRBJ1-2	CASSLLDRDNYGYTF
TRBV9	-	TRBD2	TRBJ2-1	CASSPQSGTSYNEQFF
TRBV4-2	-	-	TRBJ2-7	CASSQGPGVSSYEQYF
TRBV5-1	-	-	TRBJ1-4	CASSLSAQGNEKLFF
TRBV7-2	-	TRBD1	TRBJ1-4	CASSRTGGNEKLFF
TRBV27	few	TRBD2	TRBJ2-1	CASSLLAGGYNEQFF
TRBV5-1	-	-	TRBJ1-6	CASRYSNYNSPLHF
TRBV4-3	-	TRBD1	TRBJ1-2	CASSHRTGGSYGYTF
TRBV7-9	-	-	TRBJ2-7	CASSFGLTGPSYEQYF
TRBV6-1	once	TRBD1	TRBJ2-3	CASSPRGQTQYF
TRBV5-1	once	-	TRBJ1-1	CASSLGGGGNTEAFF
TRBV30	-	-	TRBJ2-7	CAWKDPGSYEQYF
TRBV6-4	-	-	TRBJ2-3	CASSDRPSDTQYF
TRBV7-3	-	TRBD1	TRBJ1-1	CASSLGRGATEAFF
TRBV5-1	-	-	TRBJ2-1	CASSLEFSYNEQFF
TRBV5-1	-	-	TRBJ1-2	CASSRAVSSGAEDGYTF
TRBV19	-	-	TRBJ2-2	CASRGHSANTGELFF
TRBV5-6	-	-	TRBJ1-6	CASSINNSPLHF
TRBV25-1	-	TRBD1	TRBJ1-6	CASSEYQQGNSPLHF
TRBV19	-	-	TRBJ2-2	CASHLGSLTGELFF
TRBV5-1	-	TRBD1	TRBJ2-1	CASSSTGTGLVNEQFF
TRBV7-6	-	TRBD2	TRBJ2-5	CASSLETSGRAVRETQYF
TRBV11-2	-	-	TRBJ2-7	CASSSTTNISYEQYF
TRBV7-2	-	TRBD2	TRBJ2-3	CASSLLAGGPRGTDTQYF